This T cell receptor (beta chain) comes out of a study of graft-versus-host responses after intestinal transplantation. The V gene end was trimmed by 4 bases and the J gene end by 7 bases; junction bases not matched to a gene: 9. CDR3 size: 15 residues. The V gene's germline CDR1 is MGHRA and CDR2 YSYEKL. A note on this clone: What it recognizes is unknown.

Here immunoSEQ multiplex PCR was the method, and the copy in TCRdb shows in-frame clones only, minus some. The sample lists some 93,000 clones, 90% to 95% occurring once. This clonotype originated in a human donor who received an intestinal transplant. The chain couples TRBV4-1 to TRBJ2-1, with TRBD2 matching over 8 bases. Sample: unstimulated CD8+ T cells sorted from spleen or lymph node cells, taken before intestinal transplant. CDR3 DNA sequence: TGCGCCAGCAGCCTCCATCGGGAGGGCCAAAATGAGCAGTTCTTC. Its protein product is CASSLHREGQNEQFF.